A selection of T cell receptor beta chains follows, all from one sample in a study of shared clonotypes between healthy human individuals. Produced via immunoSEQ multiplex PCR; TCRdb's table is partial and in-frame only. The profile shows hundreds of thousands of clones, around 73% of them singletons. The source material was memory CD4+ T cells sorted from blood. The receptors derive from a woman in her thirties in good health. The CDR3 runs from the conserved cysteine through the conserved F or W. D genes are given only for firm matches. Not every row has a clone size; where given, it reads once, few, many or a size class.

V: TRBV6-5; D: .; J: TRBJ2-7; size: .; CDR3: CASRLDFPAREQYF; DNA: TGTGCCAGCAGATTAGACTTCCCCGCCCGCGAGCAGTACTTC
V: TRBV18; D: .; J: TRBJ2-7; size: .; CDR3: CASSPKESSYEQYF; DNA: TGTGCCAGCTCACCGAAGGAGAGCTCCTACGAGCAGTACTTC
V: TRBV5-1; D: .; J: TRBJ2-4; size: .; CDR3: CASSPNPMVIQYF; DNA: TGCGCCAGCAGCCCAAACCCGATGGTCATTCAGTACTTC
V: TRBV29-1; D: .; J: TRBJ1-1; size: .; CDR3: CSAQGSHFRLDTEAFF; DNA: TGCAGCGCCCAAGGGAGTCACTTCCGGCTGGACACTGAAGCTTTCTTT
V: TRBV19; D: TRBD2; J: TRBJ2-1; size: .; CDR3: CASSGSSGRSGEQFF; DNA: TGTGCCAGTAGCGGTTCTAGCGGGAGATCTGGTGAGCAGTTCTTC
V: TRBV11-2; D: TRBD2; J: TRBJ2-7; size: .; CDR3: CASSLASGGLSLYEQYF; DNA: TGTGCCAGCAGCTTAGCGTCGGGAGGGCTCTCTCTGTACGAGCAGTACTTC
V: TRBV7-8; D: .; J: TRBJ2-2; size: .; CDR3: CASRKTDTGELFF; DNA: TGTGCCAGCAGAAAGACAGACACCGGGGAGCTGTTTTTT
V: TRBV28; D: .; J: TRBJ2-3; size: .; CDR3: CASTSSADTQYF; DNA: TGTGCCAGCACTTCGTCTGCAGATACGCAGTATTTT
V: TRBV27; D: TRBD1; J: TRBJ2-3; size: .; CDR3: CATLGQGTDTQYF; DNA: TGTGCCACATTGGGACAGGGCACAGATACGCAGTATTTT
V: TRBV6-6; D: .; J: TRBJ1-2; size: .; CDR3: CASSAAGYGYTF; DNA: TGTGCCAGCAGTGCCGCCGGGTATGGCTACACCTTC
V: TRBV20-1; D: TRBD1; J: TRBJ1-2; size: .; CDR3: CSAWTGYGYTF; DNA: TGCAGTGCTTGGACAGGTTATGGCTACACCTTC
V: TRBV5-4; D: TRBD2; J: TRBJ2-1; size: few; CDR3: CASSLGLAVSSYNEQFF; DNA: TGTGCCAGCAGCTTGGGACTAGCGGTAAGCTCCTACAATGAGCAGTTCTTC
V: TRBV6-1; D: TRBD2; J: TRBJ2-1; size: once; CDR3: CASSEAGLAGVNEQFF; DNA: TGTGCCAGCAGTGAAGCGGGACTAGCGGGTGTTAATGAGCAGTTCTTC
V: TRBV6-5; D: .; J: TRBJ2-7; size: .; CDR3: CASTKGYEQYF; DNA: TGTGCCAGCACTAAGGGTTACGAGCAGTACTTC
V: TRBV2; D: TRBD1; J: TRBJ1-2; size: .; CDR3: CARGGQGRRANYGYTF; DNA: TGTGCCAGGGGGGGACAGGGAAGAAGGGCTAACTATGGCTACACCTTC
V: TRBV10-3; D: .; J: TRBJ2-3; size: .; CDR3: CAISEPLGVGTDTQYF; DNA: TGTGCCATCAGCGAGCCTCTCGGGGTTGGGACAGATACGCAGTATTTT
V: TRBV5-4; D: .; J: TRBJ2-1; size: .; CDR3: CASSLVDNEQFF; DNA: TGTGCCAGCAGCTTGGTAGACAATGAGCAGTTCTTC
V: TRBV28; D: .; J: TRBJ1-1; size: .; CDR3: CASSFVTEAFF; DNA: TGTGCCAGCAGTTTCGTCACTGAAGCTTTCTTT
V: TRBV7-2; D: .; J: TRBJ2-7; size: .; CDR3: CASSCFNFSYEQYF; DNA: TGTGCCAGCAGCTGCTTCAACTTCTCCTACGAGCAGTACTTC
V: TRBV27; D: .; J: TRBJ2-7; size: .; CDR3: CASSLYVNSSYEQYF; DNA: TGTGCCAGCAGTTTATATGTCAATAGCTCCTACGAGCAGTACTTC
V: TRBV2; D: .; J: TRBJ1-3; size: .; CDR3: CASSKESGLSGNTIYF; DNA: TGTGCCAGCAGTAAAGAGTCGGGACTCTCTGGAAACACCATATATTTT
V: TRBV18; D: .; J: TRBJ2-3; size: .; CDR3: CASSPARSTDTQYF; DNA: TGTGCCAGCTCACCAGCGCGTAGCACAGATACGCAGTATTTT
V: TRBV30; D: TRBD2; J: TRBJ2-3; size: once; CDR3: CACRRRLAGGTDTQYF; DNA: TGTGCCTGCCGGAGGAGGCTAGCGGGAGGAACAGATACGCAGTATTTT
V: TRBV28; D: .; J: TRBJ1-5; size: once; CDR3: CASRGPLQGQPQHF; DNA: TGTGCCAGCAGAGGACCCCTCCAAGGTCAGCCCCAGCATTTT
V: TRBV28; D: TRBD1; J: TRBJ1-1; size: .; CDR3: CASSPGTGPNSEAFF; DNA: TGTGCCAGCAGTCCCGGGACAGGGCCAAATTCTGAAGCTTTCTTT
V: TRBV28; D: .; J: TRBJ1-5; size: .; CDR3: CASRPGGPQGYQPQHF; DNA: TGTGCCAGCAGGCCCGGGGGCCCCCAAGGGTATCAGCCCCAGCATTTT
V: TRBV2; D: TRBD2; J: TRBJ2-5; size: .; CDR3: CASSDLLAEETQYF; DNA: TGTGCCAGCAGTGACTTACTAGCGGAAGAGACCCAGTACTTC
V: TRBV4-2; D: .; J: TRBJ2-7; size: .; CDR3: CASSQERGEQYF; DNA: TGTGCCAGCAGCCAAGAACGTGGGGAGCAGTACTTC
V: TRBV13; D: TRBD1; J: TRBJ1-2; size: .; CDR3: CASSVRDSYGYTF; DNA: TGTGCCAGCAGCGTGCGGGACAGCTATGGCTACACCTTC